Following are 10 T cell receptor beta chains from one sample sequenced in a study of T cell responses to AZD1222 COVID-19 vaccine. The table came from immunoSEQ multiplex PCR; TCRdb's copy has only in-frame clones and leaves some out. This table holds approximately 130,000 clones, more than 85% found once. The sample consisted of peripheral blood, taken on day 0 of AZD1222 vaccination. The source of these receptors is an adult in good health.

This clone was observed once. This chain links TRBV6-2 or TRBV6-3 with TRBJ2-2; D not resolved. Trimming removed 3 bases from V and 4 bases from J, with 15 bases in between. The CDR3 has 16 amino acids. The germline gives CDR1 MNHEY, CDR2 SVGEGT. CDR3 in DNA: TGTGCCAGCAGTTATTCCGGGCCTGGTAGCACCGGGGAGCTGTTTTTT. As protein: CASSYSGPGSTGELFF.

The CDR3 DNA reads as TGTGCCAGCGGCGGGAACACCATATATTTT. It yields the protein CASGGNTIYF. The genes are TRBV9 and TRBJ1-3; D not certain. The V gene lost 7 bases and the J gene lost 7 bases, with 6 bases spanning the gap. CDR1 is SGDLS, CDR2 YYNGEE, per germline. The CDR3 contains 10 residues. The complete variable domain, with remaining parts taken from reference TRBV9 and TRBJ1-3, reads DSGVTQTPKHLITATGQRVTLRCSPRSGDLSVYWYQQSLDQGLQFLIQYYNGEERAKGNILERFSAQQFPDLHSELNLSSLELGDSALYFCASGGNTIYFGEGSWLTVV.

The rearrangement uses TRBV6-6 and TRBJ1-1; D is uncertain. Germline loops: CDR1 MNHNY, CDR2 SVGAGI (reference sequence). Trimming took 1 base from V and 0 from J, leaving 12 bases between them. The CDR3 runs to 16 residues. The CDR3 region has the DNA TGTGCCAGCAGTTACTACCTACTGGGAATGAACACTGAAGCTTTCTTT. As protein: CASSYYLLGMNTEAFF.

The chain links TRBV28 to TRBJ1-5; D unclear. The CDR3 spans 13 residues. V gave up 3 bases and J gave up 0 bases, with 3 bases separating them. The germline V gene has CDR1 MDHEN and CDR2 SYDVKM. The CDR3 DNA reads as TGTGCCAGCAGTTTCAATAGCAATCAGCCCCAGCATTTT. Translation: CASSFNSNQPQHF.

This chain links TRBV6-5 with TRBJ1-2, with 7 bases that match TRBD1. Looked up from germline, CDR1 is MNHEY and CDR2 is SVGAGI. Unmatched junction bases numbered 5, after V lost 5 bases and J lost 2 bases. This CDR3 contains 14 residues. The DNA for the CDR3 is TGTGCCAGCAGTCTTTTGACAGGGAACTATGGCTACACCTTC. This sequence encodes CASSLLTGNYGYTF.

The V gene is TRBV19, the J gene TRBJ1-2; D may be TRBD1 (5 bases). Germline CDR1 and CDR2: LNHDA and SQIVND (reference sequence). The ends were cut back, 7 bases at V and 5 bases at J, with 14 bases in the middle. This CDR3 is built from 13 residues. The CDR3 region is CASKEGLGYGYTF. The CDR3 DNA sequence: TGTGCCAGTAAGGAGGGGTTAGGGTATGGCTACACCTTC.

The chain combines TRBV5-3 with TRBJ1-2; D unresolved. TRBV5-3 is labeled an ORF, and its function is uncertain. The CDR3 is 18 amino acids. Between the trimmed V and J ends, which lost 0 bases and 4 bases, there was a span of 22 bases. The CDR3 sequence is CARSLEEPGPYSLYGYTF. CDR3 DNA sequence: TGTGCCAGAAGCTTGGAGGAGCCCGGGCCGTATTCCCTCTATGGCTACACCTTC.

V gene TRBV28 combines with J gene TRBJ1-2; D may be TRBD1 (5 bases). The CDR3 has 12 amino acids. V was pared by 10 bases and J by 8 bases, with 17 bases between. The germline V gene encodes CDR1 MDHEN and CDR2 SYDVKM. In nucleotides, the CDR3 is TGTGCCATCATCGCAGGGTACGGCGGCTACACCTTC. Its protein is CAIIAGYGGYTF.

The chain couples TRBV24-1 to TRBJ1-1, with D perhaps matching TRBD1 (6 bases). The CDR3 runs to 15 residues. The V and J ends lost 2 bases and 8 bases respectively, with 17 bases between them. Looked up from germline, CDR1 is KGHDR and CDR2 is SFDVKD. The DNA of the CDR3 is TGTGCCACCAGTGATTCAACTTCGACAGGCCCCGAAGCTTTCTTT. Its translation: CATSDSTSTGPEAFF.

The rearrangement joins TRBV5-1 to TRBJ1-1, with unresolved D. CDR3 length: 14 amino acids. V was pared by 0 bases and J by 2 bases, with 8 bases between. The V gene's germline CDR1 is SGHRS and CDR2 YFSETQ. The CDR3 spells CASSLVSLNTEAFF. CDR3 sequence (DNA): TGCGCCAGCAGCTTGGTCTCCCTTAACACTGAAGCTTTCTTT.